Here is one T cell receptor beta chain with its context. Per the authors' pipeline: Estimated nucleated cell counts came from reference gene primer amplification. The method was immunoSEQ multiplex PCR; TCRdb's version includes in-frame clones alone and lacks a portion of them. V, J and clone size were drawn from that table, and D and trimming were deduced from the DNA. The repertoire holds more than 110,000 clones, with less than 85% as singletons. The data stem from a study of blood T cell repertoires in COVID-19. Study details: Sites across the United States, Italy and Spain contributed samples from acute and convalescent COVID-19.

Looked up from germline, CDR1 is MNHEY and CDR2 is SVGAGI. V shed 5 bases, J shed 3 bases, and the junction held 6 bases outside the gene matches. CDR3 length: 15 amino acids. V is TRBV6-5 and J is TRBJ1-3; the match to TRBD1 covers 8 bases. Material for sequencing was peripheral blood. The receptor comes from a human donor in a cohort sampled during active COVID-19. The CDR3 DNA reads TGTGCCAGCAGTCGACAGGGGAAAGTTGGAAACACCATATATTTT. Protein sequence: CASSRQGKVGNTIYF.